This TCR beta chain was observed in a study of shared clonotypes between healthy human individuals. The authors distributed each subset's genomic DNA evenly over several immunoSEQ plates. The data were produced by immunoSEQ multiplex PCR, yet TCRdb's version contains in-frame clones alone and is incomplete. The table has 2 million to 2.5 million clones, approximately 96% seen once. Regarding this clone: The antigen remains undetermined.

V was clipped by 4 bases and J by 9 bases, with 11 bases between them. CDR1 and CDR2 (germline): MGHDK, SYGVNS. CDR3 size: 12 residues. Study-wide findings and caveats: Several donors showed sharing of around 5% of naive CD4 clonotypes. Generally, naive subsets (rather than memory subsets) showed larger estimated richness.

The origin of this receptor is a man aged 18 to 29 in good health. Source material: naive CD4+ T cells sorted from blood. Indicated subset: CD45RA+ positively selected. This sequence joins TRBV25-1 and TRBJ2-3; tentative D call: TRBD2 (5 bases). As DNA, the CDR3 is TGTGCCAGCAGTGCGTTCCCGGGGACGCAGTATTTT. Translation: CASSAFPGTQYF.